These 2 T cell receptor beta chains were sequenced from one sample in a study of blood T cell repertoires in COVID-19. Data came from immunoSEQ multiplex PCR; TCRdb stores just in-frame clones and leaves some out. The table lists 150,000 to 200,000 clones, approximately 82% of them singletons. Source material: PBMCs or T cells enriched from blood (not recorded which). All receptors come from a woman aged 55-75 years with acute COVID-19.

V gene TRBV14 combines with J gene TRBJ1-4; 8 bases line up with TRBD1. Germline V lookup: CDR1 SGHDN, CDR2 FVKESK. The V gene end was trimmed by 2 bases and the J gene end by 5 bases; junction bases not matched to a gene: 1. The CDR3 is 14 residues long. The CDR3 sequence is CASSQNRGNEKLFF. In nucleotides, the CDR3 is TGTGCCAGCAGCCAAAACAGGGGGAATGAAAAACTGTTTTTT.

The J gene is TRBJ1-2, the V gene TRBV10-3; TRBD1 is a possible D gene (5 bases). The V gene's germline CDR1 is ENHRY and CDR2 SYGVKD. The CDR3 spans 12 residues. V was trimmed by 2 bases and J by 7 bases, leaving 8 bases between them. DNA for the CDR3: TGTGCCATCAGTGAGCCCGGGGGTGGCTACACCTTC. This encodes CAISEPGGGYTF.